This T cell receptor beta chain emerged from a study of tumor-infiltrating lymphocytes in oesophageal squamous cell carcinoma. TCRdb redid the calling of the PCR reads with MiXCR, one entry per CDR3 protein. The sample holds about 17,000 distinct CDR3 sequences; about 50% are singletons and the top ten take under 55%. The CDR3 runs to 15 residues. CDR1 is SGHVS and CDR2 is FQNEAQ in the germline V gene. Trimming at V came to 11 bases and at J to 5 bases, leaving 17 bases not matched to a gene. The source material was normal esophageal tissue next to the tumor. This TCR derives from a female donor with esophageal squamous cell carcinoma. The chain recombines TRBV7-8 with TRBJ2-5, with TRBD2 identical over 7 bases. The CDR3 spells CASSYQAGIHETQYF. The CDR3 DNA reads TGTGCCTCCTCTTACCAAGCGGGGATCCATGAGACCCAGTACTTC.